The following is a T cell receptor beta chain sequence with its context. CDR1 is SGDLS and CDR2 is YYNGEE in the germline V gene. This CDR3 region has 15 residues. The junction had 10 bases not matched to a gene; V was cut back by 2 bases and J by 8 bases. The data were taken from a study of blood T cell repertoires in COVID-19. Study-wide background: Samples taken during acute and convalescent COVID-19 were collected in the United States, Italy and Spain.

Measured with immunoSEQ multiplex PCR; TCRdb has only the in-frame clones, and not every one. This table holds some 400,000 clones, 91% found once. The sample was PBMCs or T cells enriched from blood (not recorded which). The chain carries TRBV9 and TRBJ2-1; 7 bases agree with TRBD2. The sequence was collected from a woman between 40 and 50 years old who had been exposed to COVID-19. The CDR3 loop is CASSVTGGHFDEQFF. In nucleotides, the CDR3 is TGTGCCAGCAGCGTGACGGGAGGACATTTCGATGAGCAGTTCTTC.